This passage covers 30 T cell receptor beta chains from one sample sequenced in a study of control samples from healthy donors and cancer patients. TCRdb's table, derived via immunoSEQ multiplex PCR, lists solely in-frame clones and lacks some. The sample comprises nearly 200,000 clones, around 90% of which are singletons, and roughly 1.9% rests with the top ten. Sample: blood. The receptors originated from a man aged 25 to 40 in good health.

The chain recombines TRBV27 with TRBJ1-2; 7 nucleotides agree with TRBD1. V was clipped by 8 bases and J by 7 bases; unmatched bases: 16. Germline loops: CDR1 MNHEY, CDR2 SMNVEV (reference sequence). This CDR3 has 15 residues. CDR3 in amino acids: CASGIPGQPFGGYTF. DNA for the CDR3: TGTGCCAGCGGGATTCCGGGACAGCCATTTGGTGGCTACACCTTC.

This chain uses TRBV3-1 (or the pseudogene TRBV3-2) with TRBJ1-6, with no clear D. CDR3 length equals 15 residues. Germline V gene sequence: CDR1 LGHDT, CDR2 YNNKEL (reference sequence). V was shortened by 0 bases and J by 7 bases, with 10 bases between the two germline ends. The CDR3 loop reads CASSQELGGNSPLHF. DNA of the CDR3: TGTGCCAGCAGCCAAGAATTAGGAGGAAATTCACCCCTCCACTTT.

The chain links TRBV3-1 (or the pseudogene TRBV3-2) to TRBJ2-3; 14 bases agree with TRBD2. Unmatched junction bases numbered 3, after V lost 5 bases and J lost 5 bases. The CDR3 extends over 15 amino acids. The germline V gene has CDR1 LGHDT and CDR2 YNNKEL (reference sequence). CDR3 in DNA: TGTGCCAGCAGCGGGACTAGCGGGAGAAGAGATACGCAGTATTTT. Its translation: CASSGTSGRRDTQYF.

V is TRBV7-9 and J is TRBJ1-1, with D hard to call. Germline CDR1 is SEHNR and CDR2 is FQNEAQ (reference sequence). Trimming took off 5 bases at V and 0 bases at J, with 7 bases between the two ends. The CDR3 is 13 amino acids. CDR3 nucleotide sequence: TGTGCCAGCAGCGGCCACCTGAACACTGAAGCTTTCTTT. Protein sequence: CASSGHLNTEAFF.

The V and J genes are TRBV27 and TRBJ1-1; a possible D gene is TRBD1 (5 bases). The CDR3 has 15 residues. V was clipped by 5 bases and J by 6 bases, with 19 bases between them. CDR1 MNHEY and CDR2 SMNVEV come from the germline V gene (reference sequence). The CDR3 coding sequence is TGTGCCAGCAGTCGAACGTGGGACGGCGGTCCTGAAGCTTTCTTT. Its translation is CASSRTWDGGPEAFF.

The CDR3 loop is CASSVQGNTEAFF. The CDR3 region has the DNA TGCGCCAGCAGCGTTCAGGGGAACACTGAAGCTTTCTTT. This chain links TRBV5-1 with TRBJ1-1, with D perhaps matching TRBD1 (5 bases). The germline V gene has CDR1 SGHRS and CDR2 YFSETQ. The ends were cut back, 4 bases at V and 1 base at J, with 8 bases in the middle. CDR3 length equals 13 residues.

The chain uses TRBV2 and TRBJ1-1, with no clear D. CDR3 length equals 13 residues. Trimming took off 6 bases at V and 0 bases at J, with 8 bases between the two ends. From germline, CDR1 is SNHLY and CDR2 FYNNEI. The CDR3 protein is CASSAGLNTEAFF. The CDR3 bases are TGTGCCAGCAGCGCCGGGCTGAACACTGAAGCTTTCTTT.

V and J are TRBV5-4 and TRBJ2-7, with D perhaps matching TRBD1 (6 bases). The ends were cut back, 1 base at V and 6 bases at J, with 8 bases in the middle. Germline-derived CDR1 and CDR2 are SGHNT and YYREEE (reference sequence). The CDR3 sequence is 12 residues long. The CDR3 is CASSLRGSEQYF. CDR3 in DNA: TGTGCCAGCAGCTTGAGGGGGTCCGAGCAGTACTTC.

The gene calls are TRBV18 and TRBJ1-2; 7 nucleotides agree with TRBD1. Per the germline V gene, CDR1 is KGHSH and CDR2 is LQKENI. V shed 1 base, J shed 2 bases, and the junction held 10 bases outside the gene matches. The CDR3 covers 17 residues. The CDR3 region is CASSPQEQGGLNYGYTF. The CDR3 nucleotides read TGTGCCAGCTCACCACAGGAGCAGGGGGGATTAAACTATGGCTACACCTTC.

The chain couples TRBV29-1 to TRBJ2-2; D is undetermined. Per germline, CDR1 SQVTM and CDR2 ANQGSEA. This CDR3 is built from 12 residues. Trimming left V 7 bases short and J 1 base short, with 7 bases between. In DNA form, the CDR3 reads TGCAGCGCCGATAGGAACACCGGGGAGCTGTTTTTT. Its protein is CSADRNTGELFF.

Comment on this clone: This same CDR3 is encoded by further DNA sequences in the sample. The chain is built from TRBV5-6 and TRBJ1-3; no firm D call. This CDR3 region has 12 residues. The V and J ends lost 1 base and 3 bases respectively, with 2 bases between them. CDR1 and CDR2 from the germline V gene are SGHDT and YYEEEE. The CDR3 loop reads CASSLSGNTIYF. CDR3 DNA sequence: TGTGCCAGCAGCTTGAGTGGAAACACCATATATTTT.

As to this clone: The same CDR3 also results from other DNA sequences found in this sample. The chain recombines TRBV15 with TRBJ1-4; 7 nucleotides line up with TRBD1. The germline CDR1 and CDR2 sequences are LNHNV and YYDKDF (reference sequence). This CDR3 comprises 14 residues. The ends lost 1 base at V and 8 bases at J; junction bases unmatched: 4. The CDR3 DNA is TGTGCCACCAGCAGAGGACAGGGAGGGGAAAAACTGTTTTTT. Encoded protein: CATSRGQGGEKLFF. The whole variable domain, filled in from reference TRBV15 and TRBJ1-4, reads DAMVIQNPRYQVTQFGKPVTLSCSQTLNHNVMYWYQQKSSQAPKLLFHYYDKDFNNEADTPDNFQSRRPNTSFCFLDIRSPGLGDTAMYLCATSRGQGGEKLFFGSGTQLSVL.

The rearrangement links TRBV29-1 to TRBJ2-1; D unclear. Germline V gives CDR1 SQVTM, CDR2 ANQGSEA. The V end lost 3 bases, the J end lost 5 bases, and 14 bases lay between the germline ends. The CDR3 covers 14 residues. CDR3 DNA sequence: TGCAGCGTTGATTCCCAAAATTTGGACAATGAGCAGTTCTTC. It is translated as CSVDSQNLDNEQFF.

This clone was detected once. The rearrangement uses TRBV27 and TRBJ1-2, with 11 bases matching TRBD1. Looked up from germline, CDR1 is MNHEY and CDR2 is SMNVEV (reference sequence). Germline trimming cut 7 bases from V and 7 bases from J; bases unmatched to any gene: 11. The CDR3 covers 15 residues. The CDR3 DNA sequence: TGTGCCAGCAAACTCGGGACAGGGGGGTTTATTGGCTACACCTTC. Residues: CASKLGTGGFIGYTF.

The chain recombines TRBV4-1 with TRBJ2-7, with 9 nucleotides matching TRBD1. The V and J ends lost 4 bases and 12 bases, in that order; junction bases with no gene match: 22. Germline V gene data show CDR1 as MGHRA and CDR2 as YSYEKL. CDR3 length: 17 residues. The CDR3 nucleotides are TGCGCCAGCAGCCGGAATACGGACCGGGACAGGGCCCATCCCCTGTACTTC. It yields the protein CASSRNTDRDRAHPLYF.

The chain couples TRBV10-2 to TRBJ2-7; 8 bases map to TRBD1. This CDR3 region has 14 residues. CDR1 is WSHSY and CDR2 is SAAADI in the germline V gene. J lost 6 bases, V lost 10 bases, and 14 bases had no gene match. CDR3 DNA: TGCGCCACCACGCCAGGGGGCCGCCCTGTCGAGCAGTACTTC. Translated, it gives CATTPGGRPVEQYF.

The V call is TRBV10-2, the J call TRBJ1-2; TRBD1 matches at 7 bases. V shed 0 bases, J shed 4 bases, and the junction held 11 bases outside the gene matches. The CDR3 is 17 amino acids. The germline V gene encodes CDR1 WSHSY and CDR2 SAAADI. In nucleotides, the CDR3 is TGCGCCAGCAGTGAGTCGTTGAGGACAGGCCCTTTCTATGGCTACACCTTC. Its translation is CASSESLRTGPFYGYTF.

The chain combines TRBV14 with TRBJ2-2; D might be TRBD1 or TRBD2, each matching 6 bases. The CDR3 spans 15 residues. The V end was cut by 1 base, the J end by 3 bases, with 9 bases between. Germline V gives CDR1 SGHDN, CDR2 FVKESK. CDR3 sequence (DNA): TGTGCCAGCAGCCAAGTGGGGGGCCACACCGGGGAGCTGTTTTTT. Protein sequence: CASSQVGGHTGELFF. The full variable domain, its missing parts supplied by reference TRBV14 and TRBJ2-2, is EAGVTQFPSHSVIEKGQTVTLRCDPISGHDNLYWYRRVMGKEIKFLLHFVKESKQDESGMPNNRFLAERTGGTYSTLKVQPAELEDSGVYFCASSQVGGHTGELFFGEGSRLTVL.

The J gene is TRBJ1-2, the V gene TRBV6-5; 7 bases align to TRBD1. Unmatched junction bases numbered 15, after V lost 6 bases and J lost 8 bases. The germline CDR1 and CDR2 sequences are MNHEY and SVGAGI. This CDR3 has 15 amino acids. The CDR3 spells CASSGLSGGSLGYTF. The CDR3 DNA follows: TGTGCCAGCAGCGGACTGTCAGGGGGGAGTCTGGGCTACACCTTC.

This chain links TRBV4-2 with TRBJ2-3; 11 bases map to TRBD2. The CDR3 extends over 15 amino acids. Trimming took 0 bases from V and 7 from J; bases not matched to a gene: 3. Germline loops: CDR1 LGHNA, CDR2 YNFKEQ. This CDR3 is CASSQDTSGSYTQYF. DNA for the CDR3: TGTGCCAGCAGCCAAGATACTAGCGGGAGCTATACGCAGTATTTT.

This chain links TRBV5-8 with TRBJ1-2; TRBD1 aligns across 7 bases. Trimming took 4 bases from V and 8 from J; bases not matched to a gene: 11. Germline V gene sequence: CDR1 SGHTS, CDR2 YDEGEE. The CDR3 extends over 14 amino acids. CDR3 DNA sequence: TGTGCCAGCAGCCCGGACAGGTTCCGTGAAGGCTACACCTTC. Protein: CASSPDRFREGYTF. Together with reference TRBV5-8 and TRBJ1-2, the CDR3 gives the full variable domain: EAGVTQSPTHLIKTRGQQATLRCSPISGHTSVYWYQQALGLGLQFLLWYDEGEERNRGNFPPRFSGRQFPNYSSELNVNALELEDSALYLCASSPDRFREGYTFGSGTRLTVV.

This rearrangement joins TRBV19 to TRBJ1-1; D is perhaps TRBD1 (5 bases). Per germline, CDR1 LNHDA and CDR2 SQIVND (reference sequence). This CDR3 is built from 13 residues. V lost 7 bases, J lost 2 bases, and 11 bases lay in between. CDR3 sequence: CASTRQLNTEAFF. CDR3 nucleotides: TGTGCCAGTACTCGACAGCTAAACACTGAAGCTTTCTTT.

The gene calls are TRBV24-1 and TRBJ2-2; 9 nucleotides align to TRBD2. The CDR3 totals 18 residues. The junction had 8 bases not matched to a gene; V was cut back by 1 base and J by 3 bases. Per the germline V gene, CDR1 is KGHDR and CDR2 is SFDVKD. In DNA, the CDR3 is TGTGCCACCAGTGATTTCGTAATAGCGGGGGACCACACCGGGGAGCTGTTTTTT. This sequence encodes CATSDFVIAGDHTGELFF.

This chain links TRBV7-9 with TRBJ1-4; a weak D match, TRBD1 (6 bases). Trimming took off 5 bases at V and 5 bases at J, with 15 bases between the two ends. CDR1 SEHNR and CDR2 FQNEAQ come from the germline V gene (reference sequence). The CDR3 has 15 amino acids. CDR3 nucleotide sequence: TGTGCCAGCAGCCCGCGGGGGGGCCTCAATGAAAAACTGTTTTTT. Residues: CASSPRGGLNEKLFF. The whole variable domain, remainder taken from reference TRBV7-9 and TRBJ1-4, is DTGVSQNPRHKITKRGQNVTFRCDPISEHNRLYWYRQTLGQGPEFLTYFQNEAQLEKSRLLSDRFSAERPKGSFSTLEIQRTEQGDSAMYLCASSPRGGLNEKLFFGSGTQLSVL.

The chain employs TRBV27 and TRBJ2-2; 7 nucleotides align to TRBD2. The V gene's germline CDR1 is MNHEY and CDR2 SMNVEV (reference sequence). J was trimmed by 1 base and V by 0 bases; bases with no gene match: 8. The CDR3 runs 18 residues. The CDR3: CASSLSVLTSWNTGELFF. DNA of the CDR3: TGTGCCAGCAGTTTATCAGTCCTGACTAGCTGGAACACCGGGGAGCTGTTTTTT.

This chain uses TRBV18 with TRBJ1-1, with D uncertain. V was trimmed by 2 bases and J by 2 bases, leaving 9 bases between them. Per the germline V gene, CDR1 is KGHSH and CDR2 is LQKENI. The CDR3 is made up of 14 amino acids. DNA for the CDR3: TGTGCCAGCTCACCAAAAACAGCAAACACTGAAGCTTTCTTT. It specifies CASSPKTANTEAFF.

V gene TRBV19 combines with J gene TRBJ2-3; D may be TRBD2 (7 bases). Germline CDR1 reads LNHDA; CDR2 reads SQIVND (reference sequence). This CDR3 has 18 residues. Trimming cost V 7 bases and J 0 bases, with 23 bases left between them. CDR3 sequence: CASTGASGDPLSTDTQYF. CDR3 in DNA: TGTGCCAGTACGGGGGCAAGCGGGGACCCTCTTAGCACAGATACGCAGTATTTT.

The V gene is TRBV4-1, the J gene TRBJ2-5; a weak D match, TRBD2 (5 bases). V was trimmed by 1 base and J by 4 bases, leaving 10 bases between them. CDR3 length: 14 amino acids. Per the germline V gene, CDR1 is MGHRA and CDR2 is YSYEKL. The CDR3 DNA sequence: TGCGCCAGCAGCCAAGGTAGCAGCGGAGAGACCCAGTACTTC. This translates into CASSQGSSGETQYF.

The V and J genes are TRBV16 and TRBJ2-3; the D call may be TRBD1 or TRBD2 (5 bases each). The V gene lost 4 bases and the J gene lost 8 bases, with 22 bases spanning the gap. The germline CDR1 and CDR2 sequences are KGHSY and FQNENV. This CDR3 has 16 residues. Written as DNA, the CDR3 is TGTGCCAGCAGCCCCCCACTGGCGGGCCATGGGGGTACGCAGTATTTT. It translates to CASSPPLAGHGGTQYF.

This chain uses TRBV30 with TRBJ2-1; 7 bases are shared with TRBD1. The V and J ends lost 3 bases and 7 bases, in that order; junction bases with no gene match: 6. The CDR3 consists of 13 residues. Germline V gene lookup returns CDR1 GTSNPN and CDR2 SVGIG (reference sequence). The CDR3 coding sequence is TGTGCCTGGAGACGAACAGGGGCGAATGAGCAGTTCTTC. Protein product: CAWRRTGANEQFF.